This T cell receptor (beta chain) was found in a study of blood T cell repertoires in COVID-19. Turning to the study itself: The study drew acute and convalescent COVID-19 samples from the United States, Italy and Spain. PBMCs, B-cell-depleted T cells, or T cells provided the cDNA or gDNA that made up the material.

As processed by the authors: Reference gene primer amplification gave estimated nucleated cell counts. Libraries were prepared by immunoSEQ multiplex PCR; TCRdb keeps only in-frame clonotypes and omits some of them. Clone size and V and J calls were adopted from that table, with D and trimming inferred from the DNA. The data show about 240,000 clones, around nine tenths seen once. V lost 9 bases to trimming and J lost 1 base; unmatched junction nucleotides: 15. Germline V lookup: CDR1 SEHNR, CDR2 FQNEAQ (reference sequence). CDR3 length: 18 amino acids. This clone was observed once. V gene TRBV7-9 combines with J gene TRBJ1-1; 12 bases map to TRBD1. This clonotype originated in a woman in her 70s with active or convalescent COVID-19. The sequenced sample was peripheral blood. The chain's CDR3 is CASSSGTGGGGSNTEAFF. The CDR3 DNA reads as TGTGCCAGTTCATCCGGGACAGGGGGCGGCGGGTCGAACACTGAAGCTTTCTTT.